This T cell receptor (beta chain) was sequenced during a study of T-cell reconstitution after alpha-beta-depleted transplantation in children. Study-wide findings and caveats: Where alpha-beta T cells came from about two months after transplant was reportedly several hundred expanded graft clones. The study traced high day-60 TCRbeta diversity in some patients to surviving recipient T cells and thymic progenitors. Hyperexpanded clones declined; after one year, newly produced T cells mostly supplied diversity.

About this clonotype: What it recognizes is unknown.

During its preparation, the TCRbeta library received unique molecular identifiers. Via MiXCR, TCRdb re-called the PCR reads, giving one row per CDR3 protein. The sample has 250,000 to 400,000 distinct CDR3 sequences, 23% seen once. Per the germline V gene, CDR1 is LGHDT and CDR2 is YNNKEL (reference sequence). The CDR3 is 18 residues long. Unmatched junction bases numbered 5, after V lost 1 base and J lost 2 bases. The gene calls are TRBV3-1 and TRBJ2-1, with TRBD2 matching 13 bases. This TCR derives from a male patient younger than 18 who had a stem cell transplant for acute lymphoblastic leukemia, so the T cells may come from the graft donor. This specimen was PBMCs, mostly from graft donor cells, taken 180 days after TCRalphabeta/CD19-depleted stem cell transplant. The CDR3 DNA reads as TGTGCCAGCAGCCAAGGGACTAGCGGGAGTTTACCCTACAATGAGCAGTTCTTC. Encoded protein: CASSQGTSGSLPYNEQFF.